The next 2 T cell receptor beta chains were all read from a single sample in a study of T cells in localized non-small cell lung cancer (dated by TCRdb to between 2020 and 2021). Libraries came from the immunoSEQ multiplex PCR assay. In its TCRdb copy, this immuneACCESS table keeps in-frame sequences only and misses some clones. Where compared with another copy, unresolved V genes explain less than half of these, and the others have no known cause. The sample contains about 3,500 clones, around 30% of them found a single time. Jointly, the top ten make up 8% to 10% of the sample. Sequencing was performed on lung tumor tissue, taken before any cancer treatment. These receptors were obtained from a man aged 40 to 70 with stage I lung adenocarcinoma.

The sample holds a few counts of this clone. The chain links TRBV11-3 to TRBJ1-2, with 11 positions matching TRBD1. Germline CDR1 and CDR2: SGHNT and YENEEA. CDR3 length: 16 residues. Unmatched junction bases numbered 9, after V lost 5 bases and J lost 4 bases. The CDR3 spells CASSLGGGQGGYGYTF. In nucleotides, the CDR3 is TGTGCCAGCAGCCTAGGGGGGGGACAGGGGGGCTATGGCTACACCTTC. Based on the CDR3 plus reference TRBV11-3 and TRBJ1-2, the full variable domain is EAGVVQSPRYKIIEKKQPVAFWCNPISGHNTLYWYLQNLGQGPELLIRYENEEAVDDSQLPKDRFSAERLKGVDSTLKIQPAELGDSAVYLCASSLGGGQGGYGYTFGSGTRLTVV.

This clone was detected only a few times. This rearrangement joins TRBV6-8 to TRBJ1-1, with TRBD1 matching over 10 bases. Germline V gene lookup returns CDR1 MNHGY and CDR2 SAAAGT. This CDR3 spans 15 amino acids. Trimming at V came to 2 bases and at J to 5 bases, leaving 5 bases not matched to a gene. The CDR3 DNA sequence: TGTGCCAGCAGTTACGGAGGGACAGGGGAAACTGAAGCTTTCTTT. Amino acids: CASSYGGTGETEAFF.